This T cell receptor beta chain was retrieved from a study of CXCR3-negative and CXCR3-positive naive CD8 T cells. The TRB libraries of cDNA were built by UMI-labeled 5' RACE. TCRdb reprocessed the 5' RACE reads and reports one entry per CDR3 protein, with no DNA. The sample table includes 100,000 to 150,000 distinct CDR3 sequences. Looked up from germline, CDR1 is MNHEY and CDR2 is SVGEGT. The CDR3 has 11 amino acids. The receptor comes from a human donor in good health. Some clones in this sample may be carry-over from other donors' samples. V usage is TRBV6-2 or TRBV6-3 and J usage is TRBJ2-7; lacking DNA, the TRBD1 call made by TCRdb goes unchecked. The specimen was naive CXCR3- CD8+ T cells from blood. Subset noted: CD45RO-CCR7+CD27+CD95- naive CD8+ T cells lacking CXCR3 (TNR3-). The CDR3 is CASKEGREQYF.